The 16 T cell receptor beta chains presented below share a single source sample, sequenced in a study of blood T cells in healthy people across ages (dated by TCRdb to between 2014 and 2017). The receptor library was made with 5' RACE. Sequencing instrument: Illumina HiSeq 2500. The second PCR ran for roughly 7 to 11 cycles and used a J-beta primer mix along with a sample-barcoded 5' primer. TCRdb itself trimmed the public reads at Q25 with fastp, ran MiXCR and retained productive beta chains. Records with the same CDR3 protein are collapsed into one entry carrying the most frequent genes and DNA. For this sample the table gives 1.5 million to 2 million distinct CDR3 sequences, of which 28% were detected only once. The ten largest clones take up roughly 8.2% of the sample. The material sequenced was blood. These receptors all come from a woman in her twenties or thirties in good health.

V gene TRBV7-6 combines with J gene TRBJ1-4; D not resolved. The CDR3 sequence is 12 residues long. The V and J ends lost 1 base and 14 bases respectively, with 11 bases between them. Per germline, CDR1 SGHVS and CDR2 FNYEAQ. The CDR3 region is CASSLEANRLFF. Here the CDR3 DNA reads TGTGCCAGCAGCTTAGAAGCAAATAGGCTGTTTTTT.

The sample holds a few counts of this clonotype. This rearrangement joins TRBV10-3 to TRBJ2-3; D possibly corresponds to TRBD2 (5 bases). V lost 3 bases and J lost 0, with 10 bases in between. CDR1 is ENHRY and CDR2 is SYGVKD in the germline V gene. The length of the CDR3 is 15 residues. The CDR3 bases are TGTGCCATCAGTGAATTAGCGCCCAGCACAGATACGCAGTATTTT. It encodes CAISELAPSTDTQYF.

The V call is TRBV7-2, the J call TRBJ2-1; 7 bases line up with TRBD2. Germline CDR1 is SGHTA and CDR2 is FQGNSA. The V and J ends lost 1 base and 0 bases, in that order; junction bases with no gene match: 12. The CDR3 consists of 19 residues. CDR3 DNA: TGTGCCAGCAGCTTAGTCATTAGCGGGTGGGAAAGCTCCTACAATGAGCAGTTCTTC. Amino acid sequence: CASSLVISGWESSYNEQFF.

This rearrangement joins TRBV5-5 to TRBJ2-2, with TRBD1 identical over 9 bases. V shed 4 bases and J 8 bases; nucleotides not matched to a gene: 6. Per the germline V gene, CDR1 is SGHKS and CDR2 is YYEKEE (reference sequence). CDR3 size: 14 residues. The CDR3 coding sequence is TGTGCCAGCAGCCTACTGACAGGGGGTGGGGAGCTGTTTTTT. It codes for CASSLLTGGGELFF.

The genes are TRBV6-2 or TRBV6-3 and TRBJ2-3, with D perhaps matching TRBD2 (5 bases). V was clipped by 6 bases and J by 3 bases, with 16 bases between them. Germline CDR1 reads MNHEY; CDR2 reads SVGEGT. The CDR3 loop spans 15 amino acids. DNA of the CDR3: TGTGCCAGCAGAGGTGGAGGTGGACCAACAGATACGCAGTATTTT. Translation: CASRGGGGPTDTQYF.

This clonotype was picked up many times. This chain links TRBV7-2 with TRBJ2-4, with D perhaps being TRBD1 or TRBD2 (5 bases each). Per germline, CDR1 SGHTA and CDR2 FQGNSA. The V gene lost 8 bases and the J gene lost 0 bases, with 14 bases spanning the gap. The length of the CDR3 is 15 residues. CDR3 in DNA: TGTGCCAGCGGGGGTGGGAGCTTAGCCAAAAACATTCAGTACTTC. Encoded protein: CASGGGSLAKNIQYF.

This clonotype showed up just a few times. The V call is TRBV29-1, the J call TRBJ2-2, with D possibly being TRBD2 (5 bases). This CDR3 has 15 amino acids. V lost 6 bases to trimming and J lost 5 bases, with 19 bases between them. Germline lookup yields CDR1 SQVTM and CDR2 ANQGSEA. CDR3: CSVLPPGVGTGELFF. In DNA, the CDR3 is TGCAGCGTCTTACCACCCGGGGTAGGAACCGGGGAGCTGTTTTTT.

The chain joins TRBV3-1 to TRBJ2-3; 8 bases align to TRBD1. Germline trimming cut 5 bases from V and 6 bases from J; bases unmatched to any gene: 10. The CDR3 is 15 amino acids. The germline gives CDR1 LGHDT, CDR2 YNNKEL (reference sequence). The CDR3, as DNA: TGTGCCAGCAGCGCCCGGACAGGGTGGCTGGATACGCAGTATTTT. As protein: CASSARTGWLDTQYF.

This clonotype showed up just a few times. One end of the junction does not line up with germline, which may come from a read error. The V and J genes are TRBV20-1 and TRBJ2-5; D may correspond to TRBD1 or TRBD2 (5 bases each). The CDR3 is 15 amino acids. The germline CDR1 and CDR2 sequences are DFQATT and SNEGSKA (reference sequence). The CDR3 region has the DNA TGCAGTACTAGAGACGCCACGGGGCTAGGGGAGACCCAGTACTTC. It encodes CSTRDATGLGETQYF.

This clonotype was seen a handful of times. The chain recombines TRBV10-3 with TRBJ1-1; D perhaps matches TRBD1 (5 bases). The CDR3 contains 13 residues. Germline-derived CDR1 and CDR2 are ENHRY and SYGVKD. Trimming cost V 0 bases and J 7 bases, with 9 bases left between them. The CDR3 DNA follows: TGTGCCATCAGTGAGTCGAGAGACAGTGAAGCTTTCTTT. Residues: CAISESRDSEAFF.

As to this clonotype: This may come from a read error, since a much larger clone is one base off. The rearrangement links TRBV20-1 to TRBJ1-4; no reliable D call. Deletions cut 6 bases from V and 3 bases from J, with 17 bases between. Per the germline V gene, CDR1 is DFQATT and CDR2 is SNEGSKA (reference sequence). This CDR3 comprises 15 residues. CDR3 sequence (DNA): TGCAGTGCCACGGCCGAGGGTGCAGCTAATGAAAAACTGTTTTTT. Translated, it gives CSATAEGAANEKLFF.

The rearrangement uses TRBV12-3 or TRBV12-4 and TRBJ1-6, with unresolved D. V shed 2 bases and J shed 2 bases, with 7 bases lying between them. This CDR3 has 15 residues. CDR3 in DNA: TGTGCCAGCAGTTTAAGGCGCACCTATAATTCACCCCTCCACTTT. Its protein is CASSLRRTYNSPLHF.

On this clonotype itself: Just one base apart from a much larger clone, this may be a read error. The J gene is TRBJ2-7, the V gene TRBV4-1, with D perhaps TRBD2 (6 bases). CDR3 length equals 15 residues. Germline CDR1 reads MGHRA; CDR2 reads YSYEKL. For the CDR3, the DNA is TGCGCCAACAGCCAAACGCCGGAGGGGCGTTACGAGCAGTACTTC. Protein sequence: CANSQTPEGRYEQYF.

This chain connects TRBV7-2 to TRBJ2-3, with D uncertain. Trimming took off 1 base at V and 0 bases at J, with 17 bases between the two ends. The germline V gene has CDR1 SGHTA and CDR2 FQGNSA. This CDR3 is built from 18 residues. DNA for the CDR3: TGTGCCAGCAGCTTAGAATATGCATTCCCCCGAAGCACAGATACGCAGTATTTT. Translating gives CASSLEYAFPRSTDTQYF.

The chain employs TRBV14 and TRBJ2-5; possibly TRBD1 for D (7 bases). The assigned J gene may be wrong: the sequence end matches TRBJ2-7 better. Germline CDR1 SGHDN, CDR2 FVKESK. CDR3 size: 16 residues. CDR3 nucleotides: TGTGCCAGCAGCCAAGATCTGGGGCAGGGGGGCTACGAGCAGTACTTC. This encodes CASSQDLGQGGYEQYF.

This clonotype was seen ten or more times. The chain combines TRBV28 with TRBJ1-6; D remains ambiguous. The germline V and J ends were trimmed by 3 bases and 9 bases, with 12 bases remaining between them. The germline V gene encodes CDR1 MDHEN and CDR2 SYDVKM. The CDR3 contains 14 residues. Written as DNA, the CDR3 is TGTGCCAGCAGTTTTACTACTGGCGGTTCACCCCTCCACTTT. It translates to CASSFTTGGSPLHF.